These 14 T cell receptor beta chains were all obtained from the same sample, sequenced in a study of CD8 T cells in ankylosing spondylitis. TCRdb reprocessed the 5' RACE reads via MiXCR and lists one record per CDR3 protein. Of 100,000 to 150,000 distinct CDR3 sequences listed, approximately 17% are singletons. Their specific antigens are unknown. General study points: Apparently characteristic of ankylosing spondylitis blood was a TCR beta motif (fewer than 10 highly homologous variants).

Sequencing was done on a sample of blood, either unsorted or a sorted T cell fraction (not recorded which). Receptors originate from a male donor with ankylosing spondylitis.

The CDR3 nucleotides are TGTGCCAGCAGAGAGACAGGGACCCTATCCTACGAGCAGTACTTC. This encodes CASRETGTLSYEQYF. V usage is TRBV28 and J usage is TRBJ2-7, with 7 bases identical to TRBD1. V lost 6 bases to trimming and J lost 1 base; unmatched junction nucleotides: 9. This CDR3 region has 15 residues. From germline, CDR1 is MDHEN and CDR2 SYDVKM.

This clonotype turned up a few times. The V gene is TRBV27, the J gene TRBJ2-7, with no clear D. The length of the CDR3 is 12 residues. Germline values: CDR1 MNHEY, CDR2 SMNVEV (reference sequence). Trimming removed 4 bases at V and 5 bases at J, with 9 bases between. CDR3 in DNA: TGTGCCAGCAGTTCCACCCCCCACGAGCAGTACTTC. This gives the protein CASSSTPHEQYF.

This clonotype was picked up a small number of times. This chain connects TRBV7-9 to TRBJ2-1, with D uncertain. Germline V gene sequence: CDR1 SEHNR, CDR2 FQNEAQ (reference sequence). This CDR3 comprises 15 residues. The V gene lost 0 bases and the J gene lost 0 bases, with 6 bases spanning the gap. This CDR3 reads CASSLALTSYNEQFF. In DNA, the CDR3 is TGTGCCAGCAGCTTAGCGCTGACCTCCTACAATGAGCAGTTCTTC.

This clonotype was seen a handful of times. J is TRBJ2-7 and V is TRBV5-1, with D tentatively TRBD1 or TRBD2 (5 bases each). Germline CDR1 is SGHRS and CDR2 is YFSETQ. V shed 5 bases and J shed 2 bases, with 14 bases lying between them. This CDR3 region has 14 residues. CDR3: CASRRGRGTYEQYF. CDR3 nucleotide sequence: TGCGCCAGCAGACGGGGCAGAGGGACCTACGAGCAGTACTTC.

The chain combines TRBV9 with TRBJ2-7; 9 bases are shared with TRBD2. Germline lookup yields CDR1 SGDLS and CDR2 YYNGEE. Germline trimming cut 0 bases from V and 4 bases from J; bases unmatched to any gene: 2. CDR3 length: 14 residues. The CDR3 DNA reads as TGTGCCAGCAGCGTAGGTAGCGGGAGTTACGAGCAGTACTTC. This codes for CASSVGSGSYEQYF.

This clonotype turned up a few times. The chain employs TRBV6-2 or TRBV6-3 and TRBJ2-7, with a tentative D call TRBD1 (6 bases). V shed 8 bases and J shed 5 bases, with 13 bases lying between them. The V gene's germline CDR1 is MNHEY and CDR2 SVGEGT. This CDR3 comprises 12 residues. The CDR3 loop reads CASHQGLDEQYF. The CDR3 DNA sequence: TGTGCCAGCCACCAGGGGTTGGACGAGCAGTACTTC.

CDR3 sequence (DNA): TGCAGCGTTGAAGTCGGGGGGAGCTATGGCTACACCTTC. This encodes CSVEVGGSYGYTF. The rearrangement uses TRBV29-1 and TRBJ1-2; D perhaps matches TRBD1 (5 bases). The CDR3 covers 13 residues. The germline V gene has CDR1 SQVTM and CDR2 ANQGSEA. V lost 1 base and J 4 bases, leaving 10 bases between the germline ends.

The chain joins TRBV7-3 to TRBJ2-1; the match to TRBD2 covers 9 bases. From germline, CDR1 is SGHTA and CDR2 FQGTGA. Losses at the gene ends were 3 bases for V and 9 bases for J; bases not matched to a gene: 6. There are 14 residues in the CDR3. CDR3 protein: CASSLRTSVGEQFF. For the CDR3, the DNA is TGTGCCAGCAGCTTGCGGACTAGCGTAGGTGAGCAGTTCTTC.

The genes are TRBV7-8 and TRBJ2-1, with D perhaps matching TRBD2 (6 bases). Germline V gene sequence: CDR1 SGHVS, CDR2 FQNEAQ. The V gene lost 7 bases and the J gene lost 0 bases, with 16 bases spanning the gap. CDR3 length: 16 amino acids. This CDR3 reads CASIKIAANSYNEQFF. DNA of the CDR3: TGTGCCAGCATCAAAATAGCGGCAAACTCCTACAATGAGCAGTTCTTC.

The genes are TRBV27 and TRBJ1-2; 7 nucleotides match TRBD1. The V gene's germline CDR1 is MNHEY and CDR2 SMNVEV (reference sequence). V dropped 0 bases and J dropped 1; count of bases not matched to a gene: 8. This CDR3 spans 17 amino acids. The CDR3 DNA reads as TGTGCCAGCAGTTTATCGGGCCCGACAGGGATTAACTATGGCTACACCTTC. It specifies CASSLSGPTGINYGYTF.

This clonotype occurred a few times. The gene calls are TRBV29-1 and TRBJ2-7; D unresolved. The CDR3 spans 12 residues. Germline-derived CDR1 and CDR2 are SQVTM and ANQGSEA. Trimming removed 1 base from V and 3 bases from J, with 7 bases in between. CDR3 region: CSVEVTSYEQYF. CDR3 DNA sequence: TGCAGCGTTGAAGTGACAAGCTACGAGCAGTACTTC.

The chain couples TRBV6-6 to TRBJ2-1; D is ambiguous. CDR1 is MNHNY, CDR2 SVGAGI, per germline (reference sequence). V was cut by 1 base and J by 8 bases, with 9 bases left in between. The CDR3 is 13 amino acids. CDR3 nucleotide sequence: TGTGCCAGCAGTTACTTGGGGTTAGATGAGCAGTTCTTC. This gives the protein CASSYLGLDEQFF.

In this sample, this clonotype turned up once. The J gene is TRBJ2-2, the V gene TRBV4-3; D perhaps matches TRBD2 (6 bases). The V and J ends lost 2 bases and 2 bases respectively, with 15 bases between them. The CDR3 is 17 residues long. Germline CDR1 is LGHNA and CDR2 is YSLEER. The CDR3: CASSQSAGTRNTGELFF. For the CDR3, the DNA is TGCGCCAGCAGCCAATCCGCCGGGACTCGAAACACCGGGGAGCTGTTTTTT.

This clonotype was detected a few times. The genes are TRBV27 and TRBJ1-2, with a possible D match to TRBD1 (5 bases). Germline lookup yields CDR1 MNHEY and CDR2 SMNVEV (reference sequence). The CDR3 extends over 11 amino acids. The V and J ends lost 8 bases and 7 bases respectively, with 11 bases between them. The CDR3 loop is CASQGSRGYTF. The CDR3 DNA reads as TGTGCCAGCCAGGGCTCTCGTGGCTACACCTTC.